This T cell receptor beta chain appears in the sequencing data of a study of blood T cell repertoires in COVID-19. The protocol was immunoSEQ multiplex PCR, while the TCRdb copy is restricted to in-frame clones and leaves out a portion. This table holds approximately 300,000 clones, approximately 83% found once. The ends were cut back, 8 bases at V and 0 bases at J, with 22 bases in the middle. CDR3 length: 18 residues. Germline V gene sequence: CDR1 LNHDA, CDR2 SQIVND (reference sequence). This TCR was sampled from a woman in her twenties or thirties who had recovered from COVID-19. The sequencing sample was made of PBMCs or T cells enriched from blood (not recorded which). This sequence joins TRBV19 and TRBJ1-4, with a possible D match to TRBD1 (6 bases). CDR3 region: CASRRTVPGFATNEKLFF. As DNA, the CDR3 is TGTGCCAGTCGAAGGACAGTTCCAGGGTTTGCAACTAATGAAAAACTGTTTTTT.